This is a list of T cell receptor beta chains from one sample in a study of blood T cell repertoires in COVID-19. TCRdb's copy holds only in-frame clones and misses some; the assay was immunoSEQ multiplex PCR. This table has some 250,000 clones, 65% to 85% appearing once. Material for sequencing was peripheral blood. Source of these receptors: an elderly man with acute or convalescent COVID-19. CDR3s include the opening cysteine and the closing phenylalanine or tryptophan. D genes are given only for firm matches. Size is omitted from some rows. Given values are once, few, many or a class for expanded clones.

abundance: -
v_gene: TRBV7-6
d_gene: -
j_gene: TRBJ1-1
len: 13
CDR3aa: CASSLGENTEAFF
CDR3nt: TGTGCCAGCAGCTTAGGCGAGAACACTGAAGCTTTCTTT

abundance: -
v_gene: TRBV28
d_gene: TRBD1
j_gene: TRBJ2-7
len: 14
CDR3aa: CASRPRQGPYEQYF
CDR3nt: TGTGCCAGCAGACCCAGACAGGGGCCCTACGAGCAGTACTTC

abundance: -
v_gene: TRBV4-1
d_gene: TRBD1
j_gene: TRBJ1-4
len: 16
CDR3aa: CASSRGQGPTNEKLFF
CDR3nt: TGCGCCAGCAGCCGTGGACAGGGGCCAACTAATGAAAAACTGTTTTTT

abundance: -
v_gene: TRBV7-2
d_gene: -
j_gene: TRBJ1-1
len: 13
CDR3aa: CASSLQGYTEAFF
CDR3nt: TGTGCCAGCAGCTTACAGGGATACACTGAAGCTTTCTTT

abundance: -
v_gene: TRBV6-6
d_gene: -
j_gene: TRBJ2-3
len: 16
CDR3aa: CASRDSDARVTDTQYF
CDR3nt: TGTGCCAGCAGAGACTCCGACGCAAGAGTCACAGATACGCAGTATTTT

abundance: few
v_gene: TRBV29-1
d_gene: TRBD1
j_gene: TRBJ1-1
len: 11
CDR3aa: CSGQGATEAFF
CDR3nt: TGCAGCGGCCAGGGGGCTACTGAAGCTTTCTTT

abundance: few
v_gene: TRBV7-8
d_gene: TRBD2
j_gene: TRBJ2-2
len: 18
CDR3aa: CASSLRGAGRSSTGELFF
CDR3nt: TGTGCCAGCAGCCTGCGGGGAGCGGGAAGATCGAGCACCGGGGAGCTGTTTTTT

abundance: few
v_gene: TRBV27
d_gene: TRBD1
j_gene: TRBJ1-2
len: 14
CDR3aa: CASSAQTGGSRYTF
CDR3nt: TGTGCCAGCAGTGCGCAGACAGGGGGATCCCGCTACACCTTC

abundance: -
v_gene: TRBV12-3/TRBV12-4
d_gene: TRBD2
j_gene: TRBJ2-5
len: 13
CDR3aa: CASSLAEQETQYF
CDR3nt: TGTGCCAGCAGCCTAGCGGAGCAAGAGACCCAGTACTTC

abundance: -
v_gene: TRBV7-2
d_gene: TRBD2
j_gene: TRBJ2-3
len: 16
CDR3aa: CASSILAGGPTDTQYF
CDR3nt: TGTGCCAGCAGCATCCTAGCGGGGGGGCCCACAGATACGCAGTATTTT

abundance: -
v_gene: TRBV10-1
d_gene: TRBD2
j_gene: TRBJ2-1
len: 15
CDR3aa: CASSERAGGPWEQFF
CDR3nt: TGCGCCAGCAGTGAGAGGGCGGGAGGGCCATGGGAGCAGTTCTTC

abundance: -
v_gene: TRBV3-1/TRBV3-2
d_gene: -
j_gene: TRBJ2-5
len: 15
CDR3aa: CASSRMSGRKETQYF
CDR3nt: TGTGCCAGCAGCCGGATGAGCGGACGAAAAGAGACCCAGTACTTC

abundance: many
v_gene: TRBV28
d_gene: TRBD1
j_gene: TRBJ1-1
len: 15
CDR3aa: CASSLATGSDTEAFF
CDR3nt: TGTGCCAGCAGTTTAGCGACAGGGTCGGACACTGAAGCTTTCTTT